The rows below give T cell receptor beta chains drawn from one sample of a study of CD4 T cells in relation to SARS-CoV-2 and coronaviruses. Method: immunoSEQ multiplex PCR; TCRdb's copy keeps in-frame clones and lacks some. The sample lists around 15,000 clones, roughly 82% seen once, with about 38% in the top ten. The antigens of these receptors remain unknown. The sample comprised CD4+ T cells from PBMCs, cultured in vitro. The source is a human donor in good health. CDR3s include the opening cysteine and the closing phenylalanine or tryptophan. Fields, in order: J gene, D gene, clone size, V gene, CDR3 protein, CDR3 DNA. The D gene is left open where the match is weak. Not every row has a clone size; where given, it reads once, few, many or a size class.

j_gene: TRBJ1-4; d_gene: TRBD1; abundance: NA; v_gene: TRBV2; CDR3aa: CASSGTGATNEKLFF; CDR3nt: TGTGCCAGCAGTGGGACAGGGGCGACTAATGAAAAACTGTTTTTT
j_gene: TRBJ2-7; d_gene: NA; abundance: NA; v_gene: TRBV24-1; CDR3aa: CATSEGGSSYEQYF; CDR3nt: TGTGCCACCAGTGAGGGTGGGTCCTCCTACGAGCAGTACTTC
j_gene: TRBJ2-5; d_gene: TRBD1; abundance: NA; v_gene: TRBV28; CDR3aa: CASSASTGGGQETQYF; CDR3nt: TGTGCCAGCAGTGCCTCGACAGGGGGTGGGCAAGAGACCCAGTACTTC
j_gene: TRBJ1-1; d_gene: NA; abundance: NA; v_gene: TRBV12-3/TRBV12-4; CDR3aa: CASSLRNTEAFF; CDR3nt: TGTGCCAGCAGTTTAAGGAACACTGAAGCTTTCTTT
j_gene: TRBJ1-1; d_gene: NA; abundance: few; v_gene: TRBV18; CDR3aa: CASSPGLDTEAFF; CDR3nt: TGTGCCAGCTCACCAGGGTTGGACACTGAAGCTTTCTTT
j_gene: TRBJ2-3; d_gene: TRBD2; abundance: NA; v_gene: TRBV19; CDR3aa: CASSIGRLAGSTFTDTQYF; CDR3nt: TGTGCCAGTAGTATAGGGAGACTAGCGGGTTCGACATTCACAGATACGCAGTATTTT
j_gene: TRBJ2-7; d_gene: NA; abundance: once; v_gene: TRBV18; CDR3aa: CASSPGATTPYEQYF; CDR3nt: TGTGCCAGCTCACCAGGGGCCACGACCCCCTACGAGCAGTACTTC
j_gene: TRBJ1-1; d_gene: NA; abundance: NA; v_gene: TRBV3-1/TRBV3-2; CDR3aa: CASSQRPSQNTEAFF; CDR3nt: TGTGCCAGCAGCCAACGGCCCAGTCAGAACACTGAAGCTTTCTTT
j_gene: TRBJ2-7; d_gene: TRBD2; abundance: NA; v_gene: TRBV19; CDR3aa: CASSTLAGGQGNEQYF; CDR3nt: TGTGCCAGTAGTACCCTAGCGGGAGGGCAGGGGAACGAGCAGTACTTC
j_gene: TRBJ2-5; d_gene: TRBD1; abundance: NA; v_gene: TRBV3-1/TRBV3-2; CDR3aa: CASSQGDRAETQYF; CDR3nt: TGTGCCAGCAGCCAAGGGGACAGGGCGGAGACCCAGTACTTC
j_gene: TRBJ2-6; d_gene: TRBD1; abundance: NA; v_gene: TRBV19; CDR3aa: CASSIMGTALSGANVLTF; CDR3nt: TGTGCCAGTAGTATAATGGGGACAGCCCTCTCTGGGGCCAACGTCCTGACTTTC
j_gene: TRBJ2-1; d_gene: NA; abundance: once; v_gene: TRBV20-1; CDR3aa: CSASTSYEQFF; CDR3nt: TGCAGTGCTTCTACATCATATGAGCAGTTCTTC
j_gene: TRBJ2-1; d_gene: NA; abundance: NA; v_gene: TRBV3-1/TRBV3-2; CDR3aa: CASSQWGNEQFF; CDR3nt: TGTGCCAGCAGCCAATGGGGTAATGAGCAGTTCTTC
j_gene: TRBJ2-2; d_gene: TRBD2; abundance: NA; v_gene: TRBV5-1; CDR3aa: CASSPPTSVSGELFF; CDR3nt: TGCGCCAGCAGCCCGCCGACTAGCGTCTCCGGGGAGCTGTTTTTT
j_gene: TRBJ2-7; d_gene: NA; abundance: once; v_gene: TRBV4-2; CDR3aa: CASSQGQGSIYEQYF; CDR3nt: TGTGCCAGCAGCCAAGGGCAGGGGAGTATTTACGAGCAGTACTTC
j_gene: TRBJ1-6; d_gene: NA; abundance: NA; v_gene: TRBV11-2; CDR3aa: CASSPYDGLSSPLHF; CDR3nt: TGTGCCAGCAGCCCCTACGACGGATTATCATCACCCCTCCACTTT
j_gene: TRBJ1-1; d_gene: NA; abundance: NA; v_gene: TRBV9; CDR3aa: CASSVDQNTEAFF; CDR3nt: TGTGCCAGCAGCGTAGACCAGAACACTGAAGCTTTCTTT
j_gene: TRBJ1-1; d_gene: TRBD1; abundance: NA; v_gene: TRBV5-1; CDR3aa: CASSLWTGNTEAFF; CDR3nt: TGCGCCAGCAGCTTGTGGACAGGGAACACTGAAGCTTTCTTT
j_gene: TRBJ2-7; d_gene: NA; abundance: once; v_gene: TRBV5-6; CDR3aa: CASSLVFYEQYF; CDR3nt: TGTGCCAGCAGCTTGGTTTTCTACGAGCAGTACTTC
j_gene: TRBJ2-3; d_gene: TRBD1; abundance: NA; v_gene: TRBV6-5; CDR3aa: CASSPTGSSTDTQYF; CDR3nt: TGTGCCAGCAGTCCGACAGGGTCTAGCACAGATACGCAGTATTTT
j_gene: TRBJ1-5; d_gene: NA; abundance: NA; v_gene: TRBV19; CDR3aa: CASSFKPGQPQHF; CDR3nt: TGTGCCAGTAGTTTCAAGCCCGGACAGCCCCAGCATTTT
j_gene: TRBJ1-4; d_gene: NA; abundance: NA; v_gene: TRBV2; CDR3aa: CASSTGSREKLFF; CDR3nt: TGTGCCAGCAGTACAGGGTCTCGGGAAAAACTGTTTTTT
j_gene: TRBJ2-7; d_gene: TRBD1; abundance: once; v_gene: TRBV27; CDR3aa: CASSLYTTGLQNYEQYF; CDR3nt: TGTGCCAGCAGTTTGTACACGACAGGGTTGCAGAACTACGAGCAGTACTTC
j_gene: TRBJ2-6; d_gene: NA; abundance: few; v_gene: TRBV5-4; CDR3aa: CASSGIVRQSRANVLTF; CDR3nt: TGTGCCAGCAGCGGGATCGTCAGACAAAGTCGGGCCAACGTCCTGACTTTC
j_gene: TRBJ2-2; d_gene: NA; abundance: NA; v_gene: TRBV6-4; CDR3aa: CASRMNVAAPGELFF; CDR3nt: TGTGCCAGCAGGATGAATGTAGCGGCCCCCGGGGAGCTGTTTTTT
j_gene: TRBJ2-2; d_gene: NA; abundance: NA; v_gene: TRBV3-1/TRBV3-2; CDR3aa: CASSALGGRGNTGELFF; CDR3nt: TGTGCCAGCAGCGCGTTAGGAGGGCGGGGGAACACCGGGGAGCTGTTTTTT
j_gene: TRBJ2-7; d_gene: TRBD2; abundance: NA; v_gene: TRBV18; CDR3aa: CASSPGLAGDYEQYF; CDR3nt: TGTGCCAGCTCACCGGGACTAGCGGGGGACTACGAGCAGTACTTC
j_gene: TRBJ2-1; d_gene: TRBD1; abundance: few; v_gene: TRBV7-3; CDR3aa: CASSRSGTGASEQFF; CDR3nt: TGTGCCAGCAGCCGGTCGGGGACAGGGGCAAGTGAGCAGTTCTTC
j_gene: TRBJ1-2; d_gene: NA; abundance: few; v_gene: TRBV29-1; CDR3aa: CSVGATHGYTF; CDR3nt: TGCAGCGTTGGGGCCACCCATGGCTACACCTTC
j_gene: TRBJ2-1; d_gene: NA; abundance: NA; v_gene: TRBV7-2; CDR3aa: CASSLALGRDAGLWEQFF; CDR3nt: TGTGCCAGCAGCTTAGCGCTCGGGAGAGATGCAGGGCTCTGGGAGCAGTTCTTC
j_gene: TRBJ1-3; d_gene: NA; abundance: NA; v_gene: TRBV15; CDR3aa: CATSRDRAGLGNTIYF; CDR3nt: TGTGCCACCAGCAGAGATCGGGCGGGTCTTGGAAACACCATATATTTT
j_gene: TRBJ2-6; d_gene: NA; abundance: NA; v_gene: TRBV12-3/TRBV12-4; CDR3aa: CASTLSGANVLTF; CDR3nt: TGTGCCAGCACCCTTTCTGGGGCCAACGTCCTGACTTTC
j_gene: TRBJ2-1; d_gene: NA; abundance: NA; v_gene: TRBV7-3; CDR3aa: CASSSSLAREIQFF; CDR3nt: TGTGCCAGCAGCTCCTCTCTAGCGAGGGAAATTCAGTTCTTC
j_gene: TRBJ1-2; d_gene: NA; abundance: NA; v_gene: TRBV12-5; CDR3aa: CASGSQIGGAFNYGYTF; CDR3nt: TGTGCTAGTGGTTCTCAAATTGGGGGGGCATTTAACTATGGCTACACCTTC
j_gene: TRBJ2-3; d_gene: NA; abundance: NA; v_gene: TRBV20-1; CDR3aa: CSAIHTDTQYF; CDR3nt: TGCAGTGCCATCCACACAGATACGCAGTATTTT
j_gene: TRBJ1-1; d_gene: NA; abundance: NA; v_gene: TRBV19; CDR3aa: CASSISGGRGRVTTEAFF; CDR3nt: TGTGCCAGTAGTATATCAGGCGGCCGGGGGAGAGTGACCACTGAAGCTTTCTTT
j_gene: TRBJ2-2; d_gene: NA; abundance: NA; v_gene: TRBV30; CDR3aa: CAWRATSITGELFF; CDR3nt: TGTGCCTGGAGAGCCACCAGTATCACCGGGGAGCTGTTTTTT
j_gene: TRBJ2-1; d_gene: TRBD1; abundance: few; v_gene: TRBV2; CDR3aa: CASMYRDSSYNEQFF; CDR3nt: TGTGCCAGTATGTACCGGGACAGCTCCTACAATGAGCAGTTCTTC
j_gene: TRBJ1-5; d_gene: NA; abundance: NA; v_gene: TRBV7-2; CDR3aa: CASSSYSNQPQHF; CDR3nt: TGTGCCAGCAGCTCCTATAGCAATCAGCCCCAGCATTTT
j_gene: TRBJ1-1; d_gene: NA; abundance: NA; v_gene: TRBV19; CDR3aa: CASKDVNTEAFF; CDR3nt: TGTGCCAGTAAGGATGTGAACACTGAAGCTTTCTTT
j_gene: TRBJ2-5; d_gene: NA; abundance: NA; v_gene: TRBV3-1/TRBV3-2; CDR3aa: CASSGTASQETQYF; CDR3nt: TGTGCCAGCAGCGGAACCGCGTCCCAAGAGACCCAGTACTTC
j_gene: TRBJ1-5; d_gene: TRBD1; abundance: NA; v_gene: TRBV6-5; CDR3aa: CASSPSGTDNQPQHF; CDR3nt: TGTGCCAGCAGCCCCAGTGGGACAGACAATCAGCCCCAGCATTTT
j_gene: TRBJ2-7; d_gene: TRBD2; abundance: NA; v_gene: TRBV6-1; CDR3aa: CASSEDVAGAYEQYF; CDR3nt: TGTGCCAGCAGTGAAGACGTAGCGGGAGCCTACGAGCAGTACTTC
j_gene: TRBJ2-6; d_gene: NA; abundance: NA; v_gene: TRBV5-5; CDR3aa: CASSSSSGANVLTF; CDR3nt: TGTGCCAGCAGCTCCAGCTCTGGGGCCAACGTCCTGACTTTC
j_gene: TRBJ2-2; d_gene: NA; abundance: NA; v_gene: TRBV7-3; CDR3aa: CASSSPPIANTGELFF; CDR3nt: TGTGCCAGCAGCTCCCCTCCCATTGCGAACACCGGGGAGCTGTTTTTT
j_gene: TRBJ2-5; d_gene: NA; abundance: NA; v_gene: TRBV24-1; CDR3aa: CATSDLRGGETQYF; CDR3nt: TGTGCCACCAGTGATTTGAGAGGGGGAGAGACCCAGTACTTC
j_gene: TRBJ1-1; d_gene: NA; abundance: NA; v_gene: TRBV6-5; CDR3aa: CASIKNPDGGGKAFF; CDR3nt: TGTGCCAGCATTAAGAACCCGGACGGAGGTGGTAAAGCTTTCTTT
j_gene: TRBJ2-4; d_gene: TRBD2; abundance: NA; v_gene: TRBV5-6; CDR3aa: CASSWPGGGIQYF; CDR3nt: TGTGCCAGCAGTTGGCCTGGCGGGGGAATTCAGTACTTC
j_gene: TRBJ2-7; d_gene: NA; abundance: once; v_gene: TRBV28; CDR3aa: CASEGYGSEQYF; CDR3nt: TGTGCCAGTGAGGGTTACGGTAGCGAGCAGTACTTC
j_gene: TRBJ2-2; d_gene: TRBD2; abundance: NA; v_gene: TRBV7-3; CDR3aa: CASSTSPGLAGGELFF; CDR3nt: TGTGCCAGCAGCACTTCACCGGGACTAGCTGGCGGGGAGCTGTTTTTT
j_gene: TRBJ1-6; d_gene: NA; abundance: NA; v_gene: TRBV5-4; CDR3aa: CASSVDNSPLHF; CDR3nt: TGTGCCAGCAGCGTAGATAATTCACCCCTCCACTTT
j_gene: TRBJ2-3; d_gene: NA; abundance: few; v_gene: TRBV6-5; CDR3aa: CAAALRGGGPDTQYF; CDR3nt: TGTGCCGCAGCACTTAGGGGCGGAGGCCCAGATACGCAGTATTTT
j_gene: TRBJ2-1; d_gene: NA; abundance: NA; v_gene: TRBV24-1; CDR3aa: CATSVTGNEQFF; CDR3nt: TGTGCCACCAGTGTCACGGGGAATGAGCAGTTCTTC